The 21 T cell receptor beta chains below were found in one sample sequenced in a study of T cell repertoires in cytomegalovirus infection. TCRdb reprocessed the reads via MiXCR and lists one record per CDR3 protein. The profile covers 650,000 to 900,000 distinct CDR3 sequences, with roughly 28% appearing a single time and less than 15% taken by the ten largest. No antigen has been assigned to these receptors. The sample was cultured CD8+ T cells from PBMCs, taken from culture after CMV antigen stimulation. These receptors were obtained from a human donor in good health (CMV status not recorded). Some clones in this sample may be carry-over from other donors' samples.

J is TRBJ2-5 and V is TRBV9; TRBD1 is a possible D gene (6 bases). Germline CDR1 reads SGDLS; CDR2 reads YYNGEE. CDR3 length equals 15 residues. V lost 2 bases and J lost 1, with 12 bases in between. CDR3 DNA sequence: TGTGCCAGCAGCGTTACCGGGACACTCCAAGAGACCCAGTACTTC. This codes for CASSVTGTLQETQYF.

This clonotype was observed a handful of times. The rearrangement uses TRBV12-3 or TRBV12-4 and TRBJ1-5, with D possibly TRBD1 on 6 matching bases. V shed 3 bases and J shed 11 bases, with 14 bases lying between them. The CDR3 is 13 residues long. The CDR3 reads CASSLTGGRAQHF. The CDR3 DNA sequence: TGTGCCAGCAGTTTGACGGGGGGCAGAGCCCAGCATTTT.

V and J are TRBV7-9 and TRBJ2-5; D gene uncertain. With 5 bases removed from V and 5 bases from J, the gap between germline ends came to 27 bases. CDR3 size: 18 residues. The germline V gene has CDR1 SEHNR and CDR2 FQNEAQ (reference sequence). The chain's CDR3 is CASSPSLTGAESRETQYF. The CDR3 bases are TGTGCCAGCAGCCCTTCGCTGACGGGTGCCGAGTCTCGGGAGACCCAGTACTTC. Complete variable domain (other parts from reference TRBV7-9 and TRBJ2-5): DTGVSQNPRHKITKRGQNVTFRCDPISEHNRLYWYRQTLGQGPEFLTYFQNEAQLEKSRLLSDRFSAERPKGSFSTLEIQRTEQGDSAMYLCASSPSLTGAESRETQYFGPGTRLLVL.

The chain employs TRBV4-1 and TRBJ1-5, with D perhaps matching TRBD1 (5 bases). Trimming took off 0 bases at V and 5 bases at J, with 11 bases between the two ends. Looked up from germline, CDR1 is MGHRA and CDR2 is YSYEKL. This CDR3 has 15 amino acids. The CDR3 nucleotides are TGCGCCAGCAGCCAAGATAGAGGCAGGGATCAGCCCCAGCATTTT. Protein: CASSQDRGRDQPQHF.

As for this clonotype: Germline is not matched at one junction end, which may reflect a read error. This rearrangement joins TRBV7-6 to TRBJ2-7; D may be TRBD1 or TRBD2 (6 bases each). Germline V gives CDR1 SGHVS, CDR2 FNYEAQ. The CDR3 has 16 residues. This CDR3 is CVSSLGPGDTTYEQYF. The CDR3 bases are TGTGTCAGCAGCTTAGGGCCGGGGGACACCACCTACGAGCAGTACTTC.

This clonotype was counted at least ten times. This CDR3 is CASSNISGNTIYF. DNA of the CDR3: TGTGCCAGCAGTAACATCTCTGGAAACACCATATATTTT. The genes are TRBV7-2 and TRBJ1-3; D is ambiguous. Germline CDR1 is SGHTA and CDR2 is FQGNSA. V shed 6 bases and J shed 0 bases, with 6 bases lying between them. The CDR3 extends over 13 amino acids. The variable domain in full, with the rest retrieved from reference TRBV7-2 and TRBJ1-3, is GAGVSQSPSNKVTEKGKDVELRCDPISGHTALYWYRQSLGQGLEFLIYFQGNSAPDKSGLPSDRFSAERTGGSVSTLTIQRTQQEDSAVYLCASSNISGNTIYFGEGSWLTVV.

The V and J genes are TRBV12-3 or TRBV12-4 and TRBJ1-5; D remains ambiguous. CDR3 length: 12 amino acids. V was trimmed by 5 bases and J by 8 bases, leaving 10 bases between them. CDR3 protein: CASSVRGEPQHF. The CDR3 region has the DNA TGTGCCAGCAGTGTCCGTGGAGAGCCCCAGCATTTT.

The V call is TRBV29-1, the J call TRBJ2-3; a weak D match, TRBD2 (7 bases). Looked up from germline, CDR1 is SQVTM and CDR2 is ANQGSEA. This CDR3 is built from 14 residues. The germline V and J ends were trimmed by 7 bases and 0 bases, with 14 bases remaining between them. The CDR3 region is CSATGGASTDTQYF. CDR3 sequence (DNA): TGCAGCGCCACTGGGGGGGCTAGCACAGATACGCAGTATTTT.

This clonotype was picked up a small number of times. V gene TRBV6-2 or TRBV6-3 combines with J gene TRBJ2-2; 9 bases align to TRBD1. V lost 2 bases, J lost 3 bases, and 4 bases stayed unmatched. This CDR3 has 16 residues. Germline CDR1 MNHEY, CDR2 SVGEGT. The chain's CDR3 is CASSYGTGQYTGELFF. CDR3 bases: TGTGCCAGCAGTTACGGGACAGGGCAGTACACCGGGGAGCTGTTTTTT.

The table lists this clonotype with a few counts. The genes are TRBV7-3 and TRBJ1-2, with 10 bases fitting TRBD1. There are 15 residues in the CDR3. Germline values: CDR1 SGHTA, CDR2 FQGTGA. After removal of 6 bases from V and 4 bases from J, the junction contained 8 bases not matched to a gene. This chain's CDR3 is CASRGGQGIGYGYTF. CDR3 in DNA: TGTGCCAGCAGGGGGGGACAGGGGATTGGCTATGGCTACACCTTC.

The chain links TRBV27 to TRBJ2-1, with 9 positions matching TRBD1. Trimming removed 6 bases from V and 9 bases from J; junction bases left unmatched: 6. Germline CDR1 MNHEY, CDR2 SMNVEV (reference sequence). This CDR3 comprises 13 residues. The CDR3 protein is CASSLTGGPEQFF. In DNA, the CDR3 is TGTGCCAGCAGCTTAACAGGGGGCCCTGAGCAGTTCTTC.

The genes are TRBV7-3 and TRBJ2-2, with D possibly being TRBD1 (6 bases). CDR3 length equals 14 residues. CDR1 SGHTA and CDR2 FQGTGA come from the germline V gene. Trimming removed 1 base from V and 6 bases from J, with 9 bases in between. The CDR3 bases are TGTGCCAGCAGCTTAAGTAGGGGGTCCGGGGAGCTGTTTTTT. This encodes CASSLSRGSGELFF. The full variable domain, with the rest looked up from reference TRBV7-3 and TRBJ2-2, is GAGVSQTPSNKVTEKGKYVELRCDPISGHTALYWYRQSLGQGPEFLIYFQGTGAADDSGLPNDRFFAVRPEGSVSTLKIQRTERGDSAVYLCASSLSRGSGELFFGEGSRLTVL.

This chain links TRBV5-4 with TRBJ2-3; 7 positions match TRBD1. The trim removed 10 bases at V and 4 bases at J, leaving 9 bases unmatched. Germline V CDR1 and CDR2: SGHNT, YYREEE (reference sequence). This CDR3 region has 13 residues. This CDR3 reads CAFEGGDADTQYF. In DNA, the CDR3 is TGTGCCTTTGAAGGGGGCGATGCAGATACGCAGTATTTT.

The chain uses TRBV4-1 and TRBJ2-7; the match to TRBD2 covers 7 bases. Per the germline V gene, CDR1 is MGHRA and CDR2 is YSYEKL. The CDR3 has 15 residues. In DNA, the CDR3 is TGTGCCAGCAGCCAAGATCAGGGAGGGACCTACGAGCAGTACGTC. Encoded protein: CASSQDQGGTYEQYV.

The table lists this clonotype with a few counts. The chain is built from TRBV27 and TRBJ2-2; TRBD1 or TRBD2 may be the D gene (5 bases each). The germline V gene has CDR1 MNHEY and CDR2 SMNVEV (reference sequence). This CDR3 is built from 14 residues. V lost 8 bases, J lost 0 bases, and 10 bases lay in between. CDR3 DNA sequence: TGTGCCAGCCAGGTGGGGGCGAACACCGGGGAGCTGTTTTTT. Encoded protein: CASQVGANTGELFF.

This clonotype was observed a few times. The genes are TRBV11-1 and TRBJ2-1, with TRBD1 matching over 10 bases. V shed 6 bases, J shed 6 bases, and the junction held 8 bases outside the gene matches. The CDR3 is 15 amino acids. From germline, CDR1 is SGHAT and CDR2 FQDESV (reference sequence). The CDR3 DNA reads TGTGCCAGCAGTCTAGACAGGGGGCCGGGCAATGAGCAGTTCTTC. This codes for CASSLDRGPGNEQFF. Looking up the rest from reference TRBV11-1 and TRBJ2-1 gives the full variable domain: EAEVAQSPRYKITEKSQAVAFWCDPISGHATLYWYRQILGQGPELLVQFQDESVVDDSQLPKDRFSAERLKGVDSTLKIQPAELGDSAMYLCASSLDRGPGNEQFFGPGTRLTVL.

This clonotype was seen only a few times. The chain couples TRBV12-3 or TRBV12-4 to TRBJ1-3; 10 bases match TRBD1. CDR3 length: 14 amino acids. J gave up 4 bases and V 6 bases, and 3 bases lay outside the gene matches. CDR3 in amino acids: CASRTGGTGNTIYF. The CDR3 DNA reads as TGTGCCAGCAGGACAGGGGGCACGGGAAACACCATATATTTT.

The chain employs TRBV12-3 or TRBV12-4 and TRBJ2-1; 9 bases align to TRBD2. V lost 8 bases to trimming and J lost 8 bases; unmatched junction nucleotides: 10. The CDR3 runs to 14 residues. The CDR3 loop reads CASGLAGAIDEQFF. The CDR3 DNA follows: TGTGCCAGCGGGTTAGCGGGGGCTATAGATGAGCAGTTCTTC.

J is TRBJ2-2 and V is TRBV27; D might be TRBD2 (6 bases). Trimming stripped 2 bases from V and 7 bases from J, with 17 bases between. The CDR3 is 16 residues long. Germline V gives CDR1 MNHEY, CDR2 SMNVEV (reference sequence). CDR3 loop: CASSLIGGNSVGELFF. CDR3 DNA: TGTGCCAGCAGTTTAATCGGGGGAAATAGTGTCGGGGAGCTGTTTTTT.

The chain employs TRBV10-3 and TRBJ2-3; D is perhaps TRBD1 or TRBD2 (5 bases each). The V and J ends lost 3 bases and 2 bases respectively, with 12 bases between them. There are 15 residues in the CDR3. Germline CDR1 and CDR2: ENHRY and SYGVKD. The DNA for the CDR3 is TGTGCCATCAGTGAAGGAACAGGACTCACAGATACGCAGTATTTT. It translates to CAISEGTGLTDTQYF.

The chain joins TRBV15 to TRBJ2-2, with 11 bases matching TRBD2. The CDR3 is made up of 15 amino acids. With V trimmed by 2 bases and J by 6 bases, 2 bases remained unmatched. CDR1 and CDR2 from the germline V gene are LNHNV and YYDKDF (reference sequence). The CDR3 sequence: CATSRISGGAGELFF. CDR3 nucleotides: TGTGCCACCAGCAGAATTAGCGGGGGGGCCGGGGAGCTGTTTTTT.